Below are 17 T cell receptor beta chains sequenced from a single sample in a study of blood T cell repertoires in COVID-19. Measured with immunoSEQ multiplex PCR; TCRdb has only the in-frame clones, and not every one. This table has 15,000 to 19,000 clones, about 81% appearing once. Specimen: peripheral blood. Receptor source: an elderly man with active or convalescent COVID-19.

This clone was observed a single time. The CDR3 reads CASRSWRNTIYF. The CDR3 DNA sequence: TGTGCCAGCAGATCCTGGCGAAACACCATATATTTT. The rearrangement uses TRBV6-5 and TRBJ1-3, with D unresolved. Germline-derived CDR1 and CDR2 are MNHEY and SVGAGI. The CDR3 has 12 residues. V lost 6 bases, J lost 5 bases, and 8 bases lay in between.

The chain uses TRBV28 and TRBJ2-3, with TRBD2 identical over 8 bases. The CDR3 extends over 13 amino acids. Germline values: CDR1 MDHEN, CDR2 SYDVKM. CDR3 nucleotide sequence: TGTGCGGTCGGGACTAGGAGGACAGATACGCAGTATTTT. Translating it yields CAVGTRRTDTQYF.

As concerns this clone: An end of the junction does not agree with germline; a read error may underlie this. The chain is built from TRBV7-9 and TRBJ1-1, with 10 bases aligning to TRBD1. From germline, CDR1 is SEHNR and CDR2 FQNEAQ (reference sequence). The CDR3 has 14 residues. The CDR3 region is CTSSLGQGSTEAFF. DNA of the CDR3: TGTACCAGCAGCTTGGGACAGGGGAGCACTGAAGCTTTCTTT.

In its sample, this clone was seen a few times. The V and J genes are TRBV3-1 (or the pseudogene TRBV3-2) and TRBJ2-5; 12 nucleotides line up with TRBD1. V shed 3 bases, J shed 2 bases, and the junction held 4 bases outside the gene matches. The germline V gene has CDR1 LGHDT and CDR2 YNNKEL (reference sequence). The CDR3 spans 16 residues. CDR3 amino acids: CASSHRDRGLQETQYF. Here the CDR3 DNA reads TGTGCCAGCAGCCACAGGGACAGGGGGCTACAAGAGACCCAGTACTTC.

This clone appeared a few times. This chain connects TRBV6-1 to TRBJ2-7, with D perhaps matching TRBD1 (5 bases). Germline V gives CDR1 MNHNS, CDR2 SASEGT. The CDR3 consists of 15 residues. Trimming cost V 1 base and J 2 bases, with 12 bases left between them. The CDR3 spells CASSEEGFGPYEQYF. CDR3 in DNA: TGTGCCAGCAGTGAAGAGGGGTTTGGGCCCTACGAGCAGTACTTC.

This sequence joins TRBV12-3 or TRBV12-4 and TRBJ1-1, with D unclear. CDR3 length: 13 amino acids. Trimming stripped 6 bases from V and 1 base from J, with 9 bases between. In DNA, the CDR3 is TGTGCCAGCAGCCTAAACCCGAACACTGAAGCTTTCTTT. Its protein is CASSLNPNTEAFF.

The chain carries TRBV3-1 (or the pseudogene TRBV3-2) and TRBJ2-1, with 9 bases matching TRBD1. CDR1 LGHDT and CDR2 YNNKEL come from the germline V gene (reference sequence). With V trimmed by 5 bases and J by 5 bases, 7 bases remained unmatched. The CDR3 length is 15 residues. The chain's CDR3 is CASSSPGQGNNEQFF. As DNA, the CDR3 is TGTGCCAGCAGCTCCCCGGGACAGGGTAACAATGAGCAGTTCTTC.

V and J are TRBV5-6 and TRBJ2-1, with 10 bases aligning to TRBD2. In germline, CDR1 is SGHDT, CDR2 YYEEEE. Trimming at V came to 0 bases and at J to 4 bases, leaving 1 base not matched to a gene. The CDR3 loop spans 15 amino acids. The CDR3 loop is CASSLVLAGYNEQFF. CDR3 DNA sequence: TGTGCCAGCAGCTTGGTACTAGCGGGGTACAATGAGCAGTTCTTC.

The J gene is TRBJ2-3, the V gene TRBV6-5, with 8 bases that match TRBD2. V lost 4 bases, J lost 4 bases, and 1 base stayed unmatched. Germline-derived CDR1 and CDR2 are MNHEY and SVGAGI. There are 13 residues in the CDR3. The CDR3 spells CASSFSGADTQYF. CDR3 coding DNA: TGTGCCAGCAGTTTTAGCGGGGCAGATACGCAGTATTTT.

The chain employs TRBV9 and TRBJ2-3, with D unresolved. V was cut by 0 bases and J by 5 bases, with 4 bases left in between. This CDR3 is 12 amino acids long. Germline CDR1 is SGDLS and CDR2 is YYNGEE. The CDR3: CASSVEQDTQYF. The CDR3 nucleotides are TGTGCCAGCAGCGTAGAACAAGATACGCAGTATTTT.

This CDR3 reads CAISTYPPGQGPNEQYF. CDR3 bases: TGTGCCATCAGCACCTATCCTCCGGGACAGGGACCGAACGAGCAGTACTTC. The chain combines TRBV10-3 with TRBJ2-7; 9 bases map to TRBD1. Germline lookup yields CDR1 ENHRY and CDR2 SYGVKD. The CDR3 runs 17 residues. Trimming cost V 6 bases and J 5 bases; bases outside gene matches: 17.

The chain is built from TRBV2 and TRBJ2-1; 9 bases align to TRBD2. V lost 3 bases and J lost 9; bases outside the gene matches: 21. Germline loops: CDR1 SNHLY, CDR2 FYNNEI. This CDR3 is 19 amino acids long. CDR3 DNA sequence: TGTGCCAGCAGTGAGCGTCCCCCTGGTGGCGGGGGGGGTTTAAGTGAGCAGTTCTTC. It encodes CASSERPPGGGGGLSEQFF.

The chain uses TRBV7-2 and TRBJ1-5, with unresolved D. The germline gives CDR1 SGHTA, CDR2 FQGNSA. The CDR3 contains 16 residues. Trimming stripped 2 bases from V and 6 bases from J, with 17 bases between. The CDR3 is CASSLSAPRLGQPQHF. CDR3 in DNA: TGTGCCAGCAGCTTAAGCGCTCCGCGGTTAGGTCAGCCCCAGCATTTT.

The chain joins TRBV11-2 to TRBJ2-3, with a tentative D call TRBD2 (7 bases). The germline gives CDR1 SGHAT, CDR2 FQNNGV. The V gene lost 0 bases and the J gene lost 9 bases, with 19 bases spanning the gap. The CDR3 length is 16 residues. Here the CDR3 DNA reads TGTGCCAGCAGCTTAGATGGGGGGGCCAGTGTGTGGACGCAGTATTTT. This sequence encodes CASSLDGGASVWTQYF.

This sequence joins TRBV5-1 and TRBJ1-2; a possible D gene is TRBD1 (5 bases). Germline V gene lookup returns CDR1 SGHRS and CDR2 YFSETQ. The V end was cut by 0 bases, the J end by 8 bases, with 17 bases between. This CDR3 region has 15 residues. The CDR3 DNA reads TGCGCCAGCAGCTTGGCCGTGGGCCAGGGCGAGGGCTACACCTTC. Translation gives CASSLAVGQGEGYTF.

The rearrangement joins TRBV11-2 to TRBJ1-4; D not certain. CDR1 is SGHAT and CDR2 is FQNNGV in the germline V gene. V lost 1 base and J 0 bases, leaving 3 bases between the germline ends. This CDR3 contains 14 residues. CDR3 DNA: TGTGCCAGCAGCTTAGCTCCAACTAATGAAAAACTGTTTTTT. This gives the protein CASSLAPTNEKLFF.

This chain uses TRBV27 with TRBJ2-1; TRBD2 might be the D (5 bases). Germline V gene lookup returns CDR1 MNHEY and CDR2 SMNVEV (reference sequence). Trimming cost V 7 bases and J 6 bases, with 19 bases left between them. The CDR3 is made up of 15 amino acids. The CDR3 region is CASTRTGITINEQFF. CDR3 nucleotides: TGTGCCAGCACCCGAACCGGGATAACTATCAATGAGCAGTTCTTC.